This T cell receptor beta chain was sequenced for a study of cytomegalovirus exposure and HLA in healthy donors (dated by TCRdb to about 2017). About the investigation overall: An earlier analysis of some 620 of the donors reported 250 to 300 Gb of sequence data and about 120 million unique TCR beta sequences obtained from roughly 180 million T cells. An early release covering approximately 600 HLA-typed donors comprised around 300 gigabases of sequencing data and 85 million or so unique TCR sequences. Of the 300 to 500 genotyped donors, 65% to 90% were placed in the genetic ancestry cluster associated with self-reported Caucasian donors. The study was designed to test whether signatures of past pathogen exposure could be identified by cataloging public T cell receptors. The T cell repertoires of around 670 subjects were profiled by immunosequencing and related to cytomegalovirus serostatus. Along with the roughly 610-subject first cohort, a separate validation cohort of about 110 different subjects was used. To predict cytomegalovirus infection status, the study combined high-throughput TCR immunosequencing, statistical association of individual TCRs with disease status, and machine learning. To study patterns of TCR occurrence, a later analysis re-analyzed previously published TCR beta repertoires from 700 or so donors and added high-resolution HLA genotyping. In the later analysis, no new phenotypic data were used to find candidate immune exposures; instead, reliance was placed on TCR beta sequences and their occurrence across donors. In an earlier analysis of over 550 of the donors, high-throughput TCR beta sequencing was used to judge whether each TCR beta V gene segment behaved as functional or pseudogenic. Donor age, sex, ethnicity and CMV serostatus were compiled alongside the repertoire data. A later genetic analysis took genome-wide SNP genotypes for about 55% of the 666 donors and used that subset as a discovery cohort. Every repertoire in the discovery cohort had been generated on one and the same sequencing platform. HLA typing covered class I and class II loci at four-digit resolution. Typing coverage differed by locus: A, B, C, DRB1 and DQB1 were typed in roughly 629-640 donors, DQA1 in 522, DPA1 in 600 to 610, and DPB1 in just under 490. Several DR-DQ haplotypes were treated as single units for association and clustering because of strong linkage in the cohort. Among almost 400 genotyped donors of the cohort, an average of roughly 240,000 unique TCR beta nucleotide sequences were sequenced per donor, roughly a sixth of them non-productive. Overall study outcomes, separate from this receptor: Because some donors lacked HLA typing at each locus, the association tests relied only on the typed subset. The only immune exposure information available for the cohort was CMV serostatus. The cohort was sequenced for TCR beta chains only, and without alpha or paired-chain data the features that could be detected were limited. Specific HLA alleles were associated with about 17,000 TCR beta sequences at a false discovery rate of 0.05 in a later analysis. Most CMV-associated TCR beta chains appeared to be HLA-restricted in a later analysis, and the HLA associations seemed to be driven largely by CMV exposure. It was suggested by the authors that the approach could potentially be generalized to other disease states and immunological phenotypes. In a later analysis, the rate of TCR association differed among HLA loci, with DRB1 alleles having the most associated TCRs and HLA-C alleles having the fewest. When HLA alleles, especially DR and DQ, strongly co-occurred, attributing TCR associations to individual alleles was difficult. Sequencing depth was assumed to be roughly uniform across donors in the presence/absence analyses, though that assumption may not hold. Broadly in line with IMGT annotations, most TCR beta V segments showed up in productive rearrangements about 87% or about 30% of the time in an earlier analysis of several hundred of the donors. Compared with equally common non-associated chains, HLA-associated TCR beta chains in a later analysis were more clonally expanded and had lower generation probabilities. A later genetic analysis associated a missense DCLRE1C variant with V-gene and J-gene trimming of TCR beta chains, and an independent cohort replicated the association. About 17 rarely observed V segments, including chromosome 9 orphons, were excluded from the earlier analysis of a few hundred of the donors because counts were too low. In the study, about 150 TCR beta chains were listed as associated with cytomegalovirus. The sequencing pipeline was judged likely to have produced a cluster of highly shared sequence variants as a technical artifact. Several of the top co-occurrence clusters appeared to be linked to parvovirus B19, influenza, CMV and Epstein-Barr virus, according to a later analysis. According to a later genetic analysis, donors in an Asian-associated ancestry cluster had fewer N-insertions in productive TCRs than the roughly 660-donor mean. A few of the identified cytomegalovirus-associated TCR beta chains were confirmed in vitro to be specific for cytomegalovirus antigens. A further reported finding was that TCR beta sequences accurately predicted the HLA-A and HLA-B alleles for most subjects in the first cohort. Some IMGT-functional V segments, including TRBV6-2 and TRBV6-3, could not be told apart with the 87-base-pair reads, so those segments were excluded. While some public TCRs were present in many individuals, most TCR sequences turned up only very rarely across donors. Linkage disequilibrium might explain the correlated functional status among segregating V segments, but an unknown experimental factor could not be ruled out. Cytomegalovirus status was reported to be diagnosed by the classifier with high specificity and sensitivity in both the original and validation cohorts.

Its CDR3 holds 17 amino acids, cysteine through phenylalanine. Only the CDR3 region is kept as DNA, spanning 51 bases read in frame from base 1. Germline trimming amounts to 5 bases on V and 0 bases on J, with 9 as the count of junction bases outside the gene matches. CDR1 and CDR2 were assigned from the germline V gene (reference sequence) as MNHEY and SMNVEV. A note on this clone: Which antigen it targets is not known. Per-base quality was not reported, and no clone a single base away is much larger than it.

In total, approximately 690 healthy bone marrow donors made up the cohort. All cohort members were sampled while nominally healthy, although unrecorded immune exposures were likely present. The donor was CMV seronegative and was included in the group of a few hundred seronegative cohort members. A peripheral blood sample was collected from each donor, and TCR beta sequencing was performed on peripheral blood mononuclear cells. The Qiagen DNeasy Blood Extraction Kit was used to extract genomic DNA from the blood cell samples. Library method: the immunoSEQ multiplex PCR assay. The multiplex PCR relied on a mix of 60 forward primers for TCR Vbeta segments and 13 reverse primers for TCR Jbeta segments. A multiplex PCR assay on genomic DNA amplified the CDR3 region of rearranged TCR beta genes. The Illumina HiSeq System was used to sequence the amplified TCR beta libraries as 87-base-pair reads. From the authors' description of their analysis: In a later analysis, about 80 million unique TCR beta chains were counted across the 690 or so repertoires, and roughly 11 million of these chains were shared by at least two donors. Raw reads were error-corrected and collapsed into unique sequences with a nearest-neighbor algorithm that merged closely related sequences to remove PCR and sequencing errors. CDR3 sequences were aligned to IMGT reference sequences to assign V, D and J gene segments. Each retained sequence needed at least a six-nucleotide match to both a V gene segment and a J gene segment. Rearrangements were called productive when the CDR3 lacked stop codons and stayed in frame with V and J; all others were non-productive. Following IMGT convention, CDR3 was defined as the stretch from the second conserved V-encoded cysteine to the conserved J-encoded phenylalanine. The earlier analysis of some 600 of the donors excluded sequences that lacked an unambiguous match to a single V gene segment. In an earlier analysis of several hundred of the donors, V segments were called functional above 56.7% productive rearrangements and were called segregating when the between-donor standard deviation exceeded 5%. A statistical classification framework was built for diagnosing cytomegalovirus status from the catalog of TCR beta chain sequences. V and J gene assignment, in a later analysis, came from comparing TCR nucleotide sequences with IMGT/GENE-DB human TR gene sequences. A later analysis assigned CDR3 sequences and most-parsimonious VDJ recombination scenarios with the TCRdist pipeline. In a later analysis, every TCR beta chain was defined by the combination of its CDR3 amino acid sequence and its V-gene family, and reads without a unique V-gene family were dropped. In a later analysis, fewer than 600 highly shared, low-generation-probability nucleotide sequences were removed to address suspected cross-contamination and a sequencing artifact. A later analysis calculated a clonal expansion index for each public chain from normalized within-repertoire ranks of inferred template counts. In a later analysis, generation probabilities were computed with a VDJ recombination model fitted to out-of-frame rearrangements, and the resulting probabilities were checked against IGoR. A later analysis scored TCR-TCR, TCR-HLA and TCR-CMV co-occurrence with hypergeometric tests, applying a repertoire-size bias correction to TCR pairs. In a later analysis, false discovery rates were estimated by permuting HLA or CMV assignments 20 times. In a later analysis, co-occurring TCRs were grouped with DBSCAN, and TCRdist sequence similarity was added when clustering was performed within HLA-allele-positive subsets. For co-occurrence clustering, repertoires with fewer than 30,000 or more than 120,000 public chains were excluded, along with roughly 5 repertoires with anomalous nucleotide sharing. Sourced from immuneACCESS, this table was stored by TCRdb with only in-frame sequences that have V and J called. A share of the clones is absent; for the studies checked, an unresolved V gene accounts for under half, and the remainder has no known explanation. V, J and clone size reflect that table, while D and trimming were determined from the DNA. Here the sample has about 190,000 clones; over 70% occur a single time. Over 1% of the sample goes to the ten largest clones.

The receptor's source is a man aged 30 to 45 in good health and CMV-seronegative. Specimen: PBMCs. In this chain, TRBV27 is recombined with TRBJ1-5, and 8 junction bases match TRBD1. The CDR3 amino acid sequence is: CASSPSTGGYSNQPQHF. Read as DNA, the sequence is TGTGCCAGCAGTCCATCTACAGGGGGATATAGCAATCAGCCCCAGCATTTT.